This entry describes one T cell receptor beta chain. No cognate antigen has been identified for it. No quality values exist for individual bases; no much larger clone is one base distant. The entry originates in a study of sequential checkpoint blockade in melanoma (dated by TCRdb to between 2019 and 2020). Broadly, across the study: Patients were randomized 1:1 to first-line nivolumab followed by ipilimumab (arm A) or ipilimumab followed by nivolumab (arm B). Maintenance nivolumab was given following each of the two trial sequences.

TCRbeta CDR3 regions were immunosequenced from genomic DNA with the immunoSEQ Assay. Before high-throughput sequencing, genomic DNA was amplified using bias-controlled multiplex PCR. In the original analysis: To quantify the absolute abundance of each unique TCRbeta CDR3 region, the sequences were collapsed and filtered. Clonality, defined as 1 minus Pielou's evenness, was calculated using only productive rearrangements. A previously published method was used to identify clones whose frequencies were significantly greater in on-treatment samples than in baseline samples. The table comes from immuneACCESS by way of TCRdb, which keeps in-frame sequences with V and J called. Part of the clones is missing from these tables; in studies checked, under half for an unresolved V gene and the rest for unknown reasons. V, J and clone size derive from that table, while D and trimming were established from the DNA sequence. The sample table holds about 27,000 clones, of which approximately 77% were seen once. The top ten clones comprise roughly 13% of the sample.

Reading the label with the study, this specimen's treatment or condition is: randomized to nivolumab then ipilimumab (arm A) or the reverse (arm B). None of the patients in the trial had previously been given DNA-damaging chemotherapy. Thawed PBMCs were sorted on a FACS Aria II flow cytometer to isolate live CD3+CD8+ cells negative for CD19 and CD56. Samples came from patients with melanoma in CheckMate 064, a randomized, open-label phase II trial of sequential checkpoint blockade. Peripheral blood mononuclear cells were collected by leukapheresis, purified using Ficoll-Paque, and frozen in human serum containing roughly 9.1% DMSO. Purity of sorted blood CD3+CD8+ cells was verified at >95% immediately after sorting, followed by DNA extraction. CDR1 and CDR2, per the germline V gene, are SGHVS and FQNEAQ. Including cysteine and phenylalanine, the CDR3 has 15 amino acids. Only the CDR3 DNA stays, 45 bases, in frame from base 1. V is shortened by 6 bases, J by 1 base, and the region joining them spans 14 bases.

What the authors observed across the whole study: Validation of the response-prediction model combining TCR metrics and mutation burden is needed in larger, independent patient cohorts.

The material was CD8+ T cells sorted from blood (inferred from file names), obtained from a patient given nivolumab and ipilimumab in sequence. The rearrangement combines TRBV7-8 with TRBJ2-3; 5 matching bases give a weak D call of TRBD2. This sequence was found in a human donor with melanoma. The base sequence is TGTGCCAGCAGTTCGAGGGTAGAGGGCACAGATACGCAGTATTTT. Its amino acids are CASSSRVEGTDTQYF.